The TCR beta chain under discussion was sequenced for a study of cytomegalovirus exposure and HLA in healthy donors. The PCR used 60 Vbeta and 13 Jbeta primers. The repertoire was sequenced with immunoSEQ multiplex PCR; TCRdb's copy has only in-frame clones and lacks some. This sample has 150,000 or so clones, with around 85% found just once. The receptor's source is a man in his forties or fifties in good health and CMV-seropositive. The sample comprised PBMCs.

The CDR3 DNA sequence: TGCAGCGTTGAGGCCAGGACAAGCACAGATACGCAGTATTTT. Its translation is CSVEARTSTDTQYF. The rearrangement joins TRBV29-1 to TRBJ2-3, with D maybe TRBD1 (5 bases). This CDR3 is built from 14 residues. Looked up from germline, CDR1 is SQVTM and CDR2 is ANQGSEA. V lost 3 bases, J lost 0 bases, and 10 bases lay in between.